In its sample, the clone carrying this T cell receptor beta chain was seen a few times. What it binds is unknown. Germline CDR1 is SGHTA and CDR2 is FQGNSA. V dropped 0 bases and J dropped 1; count of bases not matched to a gene: 4. This CDR3 spans 18 amino acids. This record comes from a study of post-analysis software for immune sequencing data. Study as a whole: Relapsing-remitting, secondary progressive and progressive-relapsing multiple sclerosis were all included among the disease courses. Overall study findings and caveats: Controls' normalized Chao1 diversity significantly exceeded that of multiple sclerosis patients. Five or six TRBV segments, TRBV5-6, TRBV5-1 and TRBV20-1 among them, were found more frequent in patients than controls.

Unique molecular identifiers were present in the TCR beta cDNA libraries. Each CDR3 protein gets one entry after TCRdb re-called the PCR reads with MiXCR. The sample includes about 800,000 distinct CDR3 sequences, approximately 30% seen only once; the top ten take around 0.56%. This TCR derives from a girl between 10 and 17 years old with multiple sclerosis. V gene TRBV7-2 combines with J gene TRBJ1-5, with TRBD1 identical over 12 bases. Material: blood. The CDR3 here is CASSLARDRGLSNQPQHF. The CDR3 DNA is TGTGCCAGCAGCTTAGCCCGGGACAGGGGGCTAAGCAATCAGCCCCAGCATTTT.